What follows is one TCR beta chain and its context. CDR1 SGHNT and CDR2 YENEEA come from the germline V gene. V lost 4 bases, J lost 5 bases, and 5 bases lay in between. The CDR3 extends over 12 amino acids. The data derive from a study of lymphopenia after photon versus proton radiotherapy. Produced via immunoSEQ multiplex PCR; TCRdb's table is partial and in-frame only. The table lists about 40,000 clones, approximately 86% of them singletons. The receptor was derived from a woman between 65 and 79 years old with pancreatic cancer. Some clones in this sample may be carry-over from other donors' samples. Sequenced here: peripheral blood, sampled from a patient treated with proton-based radiotherapy. The V and J genes are TRBV11-3 and TRBJ2-2; D call uncertain. CDR3 sequence reads: CASSSETGELFF. CDR3 sequence (DNA): TGTGCCAGCAGCTCAGAGACCGGGGAGCTGTTTTTT.